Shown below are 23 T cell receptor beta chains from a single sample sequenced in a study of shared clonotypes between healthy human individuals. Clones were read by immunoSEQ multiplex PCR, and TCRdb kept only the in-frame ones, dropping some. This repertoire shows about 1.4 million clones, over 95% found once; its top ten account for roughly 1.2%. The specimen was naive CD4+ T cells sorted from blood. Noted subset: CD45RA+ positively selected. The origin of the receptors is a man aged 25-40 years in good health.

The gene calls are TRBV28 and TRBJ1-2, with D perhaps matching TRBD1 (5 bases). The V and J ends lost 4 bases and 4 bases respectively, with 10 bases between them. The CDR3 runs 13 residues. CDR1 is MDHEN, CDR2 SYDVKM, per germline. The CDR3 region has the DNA TGTGCCAGCAGTTCGACAGCGATCTATGGCTACACCTTC. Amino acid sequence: CASSSTAIYGYTF.

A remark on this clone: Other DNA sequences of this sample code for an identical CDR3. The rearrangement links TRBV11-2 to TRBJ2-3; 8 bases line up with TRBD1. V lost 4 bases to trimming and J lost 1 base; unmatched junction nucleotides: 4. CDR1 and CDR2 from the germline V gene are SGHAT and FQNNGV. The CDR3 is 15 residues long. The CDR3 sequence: CASSSPGQGTDTQYF. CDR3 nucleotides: TGTGCCAGCAGCTCCCCGGGACAGGGCACAGATACGCAGTATTTT.

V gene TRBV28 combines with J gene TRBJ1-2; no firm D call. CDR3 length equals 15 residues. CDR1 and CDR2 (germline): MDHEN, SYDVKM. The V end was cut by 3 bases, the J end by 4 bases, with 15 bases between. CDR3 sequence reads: CASSFPEGQTYGYTF. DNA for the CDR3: TGTGCCAGCAGTTTTCCAGAAGGGCAAACCTATGGCTACACCTTC.

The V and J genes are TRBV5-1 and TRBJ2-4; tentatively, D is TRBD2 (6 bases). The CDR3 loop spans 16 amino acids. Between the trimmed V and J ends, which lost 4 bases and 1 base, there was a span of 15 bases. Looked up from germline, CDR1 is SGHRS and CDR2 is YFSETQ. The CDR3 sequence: CASSDGRYLAKNIQYF. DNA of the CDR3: TGCGCCAGCAGCGACGGGAGATATTTGGCCAAAAACATTCAGTACTTC.

CDR3 nucleotide sequence: TGCGCCAGCAGCGTAGGGACAGGTGGAGGCTACACCTTC. The encoded protein is CASSVGTGGGYTF. The rearrangement joins TRBV5-1 to TRBJ1-2; 8 bases are shared with TRBD1. Unmatched junction bases numbered 7, after V lost 4 bases and J lost 8 bases. The germline gives CDR1 SGHRS, CDR2 YFSETQ. The CDR3 consists of 13 residues. The full variable domain, in which reference TRBV5-1 and TRBJ1-2 provide the parts outside the CDR3, is KAGVTQTPRYLIKTRGQQVTLSCSPISGHRSVSWYQQTPGQGLQFLFEYFSETQRNKGNFPGRFSGRQFSNSRSEMNVSTLELGDSALYLCASSVGTGGGYTFGSGTRLTVV.

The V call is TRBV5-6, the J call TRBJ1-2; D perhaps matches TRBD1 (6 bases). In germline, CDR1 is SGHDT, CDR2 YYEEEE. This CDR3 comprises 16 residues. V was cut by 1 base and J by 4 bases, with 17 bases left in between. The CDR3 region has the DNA TGTGCCAGCAGCTTGATACACAGGGTATTGTTCTATGGCTACACCTTC. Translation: CASSLIHRVLFYGYTF.

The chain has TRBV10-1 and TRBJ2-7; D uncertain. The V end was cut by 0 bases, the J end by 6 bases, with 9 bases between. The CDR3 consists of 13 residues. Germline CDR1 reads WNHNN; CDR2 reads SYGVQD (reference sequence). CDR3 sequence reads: CASSESGKSEQYF. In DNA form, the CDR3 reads TGCGCCAGCAGTGAGTCGGGAAAGAGCGAGCAGTACTTC.

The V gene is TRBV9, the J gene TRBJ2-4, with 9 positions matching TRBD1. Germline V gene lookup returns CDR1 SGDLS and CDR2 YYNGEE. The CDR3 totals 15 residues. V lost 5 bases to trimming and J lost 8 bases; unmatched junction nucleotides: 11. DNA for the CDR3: TGTGCCAGCAGTTCTACCCCGGGACAGGGAGACATTCAGTACTTC. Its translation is CASSSTPGQGDIQYF.

The CDR3 loop is CASSPRGVGTEAFF. The DNA of the CDR3 is TGTGCCAGCAGCCCAAGGGGGGTCGGCACTGAAGCTTTCTTT. The chain has TRBV5-4 and TRBJ1-1; D might be TRBD1 (6 bases). V was shortened by 4 bases and J by 4 bases, with 14 bases between the two germline ends. CDR1 is SGHNT, CDR2 YYREEE, per germline (reference sequence). The CDR3 loop spans 14 amino acids.

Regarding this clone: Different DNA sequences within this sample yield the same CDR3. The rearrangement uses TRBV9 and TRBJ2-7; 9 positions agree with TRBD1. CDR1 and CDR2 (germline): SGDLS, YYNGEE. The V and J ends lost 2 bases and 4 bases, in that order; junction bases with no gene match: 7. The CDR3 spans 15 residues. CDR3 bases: TGTGCCAGCAGCGTCGCCGGGACAGGGCCTTACGAGCAGTACTTC. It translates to CASSVAGTGPYEQYF. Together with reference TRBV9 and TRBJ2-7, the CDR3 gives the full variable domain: DSGVTQTPKHLITATGQRVTLRCSPRSGDLSVYWYQQSLDQGLQFLIQYYNGEERAKGNILERFSAQQFPDLHSELNLSSLELGDSALYFCASSVAGTGPYEQYFGPGTRLTVT.

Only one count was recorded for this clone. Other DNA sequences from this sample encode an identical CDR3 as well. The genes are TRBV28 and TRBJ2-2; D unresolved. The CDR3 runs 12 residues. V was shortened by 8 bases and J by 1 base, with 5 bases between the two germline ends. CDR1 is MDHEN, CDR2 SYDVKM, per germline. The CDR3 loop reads CASGGNTGELFF. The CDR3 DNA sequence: TGTGCCAGCGGCGGGAACACCGGGGAGCTGTTTTTT.

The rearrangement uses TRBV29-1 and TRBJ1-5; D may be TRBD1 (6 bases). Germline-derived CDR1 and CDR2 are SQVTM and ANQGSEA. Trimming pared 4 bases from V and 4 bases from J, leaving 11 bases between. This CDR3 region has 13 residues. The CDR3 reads CSVAPGVNQPQHF. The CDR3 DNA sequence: TGCAGCGTTGCCCCAGGGGTTAATCAGCCCCAGCATTTT.

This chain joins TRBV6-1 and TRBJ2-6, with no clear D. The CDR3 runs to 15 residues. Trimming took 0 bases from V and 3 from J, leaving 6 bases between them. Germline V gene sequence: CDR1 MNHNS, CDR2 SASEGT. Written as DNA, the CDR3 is TGTGCCAGCAGTGAAGCCCTTTTTGGGGCCAACGTCCTGACTTTC. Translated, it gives CASSEALFGANVLTF.

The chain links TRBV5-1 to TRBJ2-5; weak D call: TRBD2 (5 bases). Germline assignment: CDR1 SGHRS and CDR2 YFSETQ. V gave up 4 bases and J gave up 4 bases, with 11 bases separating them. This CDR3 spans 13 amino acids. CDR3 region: CASSTEDGETQYF. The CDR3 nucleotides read TGCGCCAGCAGCACGGAGGATGGAGAGACCCAGTACTTC.

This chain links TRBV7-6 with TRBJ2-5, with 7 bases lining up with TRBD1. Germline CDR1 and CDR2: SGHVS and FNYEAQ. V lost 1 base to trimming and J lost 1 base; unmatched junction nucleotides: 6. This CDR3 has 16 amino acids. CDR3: CASSLGAGGIQETQYF. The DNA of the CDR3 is TGTGCCAGCAGCTTAGGGGCAGGGGGTATCCAAGAGACCCAGTACTTC.

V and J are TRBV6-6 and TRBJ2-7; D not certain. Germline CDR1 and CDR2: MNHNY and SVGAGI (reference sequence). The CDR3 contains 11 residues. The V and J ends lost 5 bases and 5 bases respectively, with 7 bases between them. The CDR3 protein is CASSNPNEQYF. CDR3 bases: TGTGCCAGCAGTAATCCAAACGAGCAGTACTTC.

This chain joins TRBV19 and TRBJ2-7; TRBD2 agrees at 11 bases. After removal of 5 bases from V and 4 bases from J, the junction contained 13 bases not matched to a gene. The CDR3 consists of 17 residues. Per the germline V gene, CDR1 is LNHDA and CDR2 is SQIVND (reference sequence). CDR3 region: CASSPPTSGSYPYEQYF. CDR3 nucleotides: TGTGCCAGTAGTCCCCCCACTAGCGGGAGCTACCCTTACGAGCAGTACTTC.

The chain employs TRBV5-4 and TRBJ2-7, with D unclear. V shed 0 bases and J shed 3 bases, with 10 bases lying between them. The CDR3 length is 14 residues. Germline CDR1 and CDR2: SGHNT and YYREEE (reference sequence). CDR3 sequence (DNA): TGTGCCAGCAGCTTGGCGGCAGGAGACTACGAGCAGTACTTC. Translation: CASSLAAGDYEQYF. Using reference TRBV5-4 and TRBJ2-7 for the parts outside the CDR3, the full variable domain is ETGVTQSPTHLIKTRGQQVTLRCSSQSGHNTVSWYQQALGQGPQFIFQYYREEENGRGNFPPRFSGLQFPNYSSELNVNALELDDSALYLCASSLAAGDYEQYFGPGTRLTVT.

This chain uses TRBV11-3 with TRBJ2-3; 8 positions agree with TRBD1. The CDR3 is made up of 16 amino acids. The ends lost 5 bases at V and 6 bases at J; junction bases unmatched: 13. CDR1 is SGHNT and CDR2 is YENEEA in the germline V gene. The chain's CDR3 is CASSPSSGQGRDTQYF. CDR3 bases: TGTGCCAGCAGCCCCTCCTCAGGACAGGGACGCGATACGCAGTATTTT.

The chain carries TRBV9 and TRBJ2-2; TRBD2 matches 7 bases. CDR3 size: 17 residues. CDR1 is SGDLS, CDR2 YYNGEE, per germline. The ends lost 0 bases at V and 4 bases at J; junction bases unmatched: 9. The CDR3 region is CASSVVLGAGATGELFF. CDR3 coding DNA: TGTGCCAGCAGCGTAGTCCTAGGGGCGGGAGCCACCGGGGAGCTGTTTTTT.

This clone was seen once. CDR3 DNA sequence: TGTGCCAGCAGTCCCGAGGGGAGCAGCTCCTACGAGCAGTACTTC. Residues: CASSPEGSSSYEQYF. The chain recombines TRBV25-1 with TRBJ2-7; D may correspond to TRBD1 or TRBD2 (5 bases each). Trimming shortened V by 5 bases and J by 0 bases, and 14 bases separated the two germline ends. In germline, CDR1 is MGHDK, CDR2 SYGVNS. CDR3 length: 15 amino acids.

CDR3 sequence reads: CASRRDQVYEQYF. The CDR3 nucleotides read TGCGCCAGCAGGCGGGACCAGGTATACGAGCAGTACTTC. The V and J genes are TRBV10-2 and TRBJ2-7; D is perhaps TRBD2 (6 bases). In germline, CDR1 is WSHSY, CDR2 SAAADI. The CDR3 covers 13 residues. The germline V and J ends were trimmed by 6 bases and 4 bases, with 13 bases remaining between them.

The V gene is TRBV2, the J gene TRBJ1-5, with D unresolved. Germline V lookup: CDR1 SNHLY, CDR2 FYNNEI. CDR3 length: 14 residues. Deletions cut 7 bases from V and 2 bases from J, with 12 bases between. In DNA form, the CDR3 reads TGTGCCAGCAAGGGTCCGTTGGGCAATCAGCCCCAGCATTTT. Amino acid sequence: CASKGPLGNQPQHF.